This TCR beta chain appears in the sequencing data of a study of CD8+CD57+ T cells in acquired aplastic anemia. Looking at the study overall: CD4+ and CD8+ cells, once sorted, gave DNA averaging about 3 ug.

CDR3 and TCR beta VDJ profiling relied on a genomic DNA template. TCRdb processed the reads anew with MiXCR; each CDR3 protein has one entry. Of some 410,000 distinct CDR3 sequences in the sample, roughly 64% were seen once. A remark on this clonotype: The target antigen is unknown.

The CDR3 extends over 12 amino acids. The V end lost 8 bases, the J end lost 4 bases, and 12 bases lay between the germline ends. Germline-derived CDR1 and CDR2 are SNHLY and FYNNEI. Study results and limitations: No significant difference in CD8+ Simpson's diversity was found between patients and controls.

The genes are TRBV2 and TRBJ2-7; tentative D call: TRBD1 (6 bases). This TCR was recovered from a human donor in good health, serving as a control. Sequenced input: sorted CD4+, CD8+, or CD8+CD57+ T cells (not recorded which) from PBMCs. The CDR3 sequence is CASGGWGYEQYF. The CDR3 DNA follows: TGTGCCAGCGGGGGCTGGGGGTACGAGCAGTACTTC.